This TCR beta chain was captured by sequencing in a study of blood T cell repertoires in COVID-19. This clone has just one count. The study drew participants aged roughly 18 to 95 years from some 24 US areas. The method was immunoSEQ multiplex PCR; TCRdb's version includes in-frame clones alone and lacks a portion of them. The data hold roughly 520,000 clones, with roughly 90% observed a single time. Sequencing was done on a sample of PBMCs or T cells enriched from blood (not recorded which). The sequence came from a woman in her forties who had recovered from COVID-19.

The CDR3 sequence is CASSPRTANTIYF. The CDR3 DNA is TGTGCCAGCAGCCCACGGACAGCAAACACCATATATTTT. This chain joins TRBV7-8 and TRBJ1-3; maybe TRBD1 (6 bases). Deletions cut 5 bases from V and 6 bases from J, with 11 bases between. Germline CDR1 SGHVS, CDR2 FQNEAQ. This CDR3 region has 13 residues.